The next 9 T cell receptor beta chains were all read from a single sample in a study of blood T cell repertoires in COVID-19. Here immunoSEQ multiplex PCR was the method, and the copy in TCRdb shows in-frame clones only, minus some. Of 150,000 or so clones listed, roughly 80% are singletons. The sequenced material came from PBMCs or T cells enriched from blood (not recorded which). The receptors derive from a man aged 50-60 years who had recovered from COVID-19.

The chain employs TRBV7-9 and TRBJ1-5, with 7 bases matching TRBD1. The CDR3 contains 14 residues. Germline V gene sequence: CDR1 SEHNR, CDR2 FQNEAQ (reference sequence). V shed 3 bases and J 5 bases; nucleotides not matched to a gene: 4. The CDR3 spells CASSFDRVDQPQHF. The CDR3, as DNA: TGTGCCAGCAGCTTCGACAGGGTGGATCAGCCCCAGCATTTT.

The V gene is TRBV29-1, the J gene TRBJ1-3, with TRBD1 as a possible D gene (5 bases). The germline gives CDR1 SQVTM, CDR2 ANQGSEA. The CDR3 loop spans 15 amino acids. V was clipped by 7 bases and J by 0 bases, with 16 bases between them. This CDR3 reads CSGRKGTNSGNTIYF. CDR3 in DNA: TGCAGCGGACGCAAGGGGACTAACTCTGGAAACACCATATATTTT.

This clone was seen only once. The chain has TRBV5-4 and TRBJ2-3; 11 nucleotides align to TRBD2. The junction had 3 bases not matched to a gene; V was cut back by 4 bases and J by 2 bases. Germline V gene lookup returns CDR1 SGHNT and CDR2 YYREEE (reference sequence). The CDR3 extends over 15 amino acids. The CDR3 here is CASSGSGGATDTQYF. In DNA, the CDR3 is TGTGCCAGCAGCGGTAGCGGGGGGGCCACAGATACGCAGTATTTT. The whole variable domain, remainder taken from reference TRBV5-4 and TRBJ2-3, is ETGVTQSPTHLIKTRGQQVTLRCSSQSGHNTVSWYQQALGQGPQFIFQYYREEENGRGNFPPRFSGLQFPNYSSELNVNALELDDSALYLCASSGSGGATDTQYFGPGTRLTVL.

This clone was recorded many times. V usage is TRBV4-1 and J usage is TRBJ2-3, with D perhaps TRBD1 (6 bases). This CDR3 is 14 amino acids long. Germline CDR1 and CDR2: MGHRA and YSYEKL. Between the trimmed V and J ends, which lost 2 bases and 4 bases, there was a span of 10 bases. The DNA for the CDR3 is TGCGCCAGCAGCCAACAACAGGGTCCAGATACGCAGTATTTT. Its translation is CASSQQQGPDTQYF.

For the CDR3, the DNA is TGCGCCAGCAGCTCATATCGGACAGGCGTGAACACTGAAGCTTTCTTT. The encoded protein is CASSSYRTGVNTEAFF. The rearrangement uses TRBV5-1 and TRBJ1-1; TRBD1 matches 7 bases. Germline V lookup: CDR1 SGHRS, CDR2 YFSETQ. There are 16 residues in the CDR3. The V and J ends lost 3 bases and 0 bases, in that order; junction bases with no gene match: 8.

The chain has TRBV7-9 and TRBJ1-1, with 7 bases matching TRBD1. The CDR3 runs 13 residues. Per germline, CDR1 SEHNR and CDR2 FQNEAQ (reference sequence). Trimming cost V 4 bases and J 8 bases; bases outside gene matches: 7. The CDR3 region has the DNA TGTGCCAGCAGCTCGTCGACAGGGACCGAAGCTTTCTTT. Its translation: CASSSSTGTEAFF.

The chain uses TRBV29-1 and TRBJ2-1; 7 positions match TRBD1. Germline lookup yields CDR1 SQVTM and CDR2 ANQGSEA. Trimming at V came to 3 bases and at J to 6 bases, leaving 8 bases not matched to a gene. The CDR3 is 14 amino acids. The CDR3 DNA reads as TGCAGCGTTGACGGACAGGTTAAGGTCAATGAGCAGTTCTTC. Encoded protein: CSVDGQVKVNEQFF.

This chain links TRBV5-4 with TRBJ2-7; 8 nucleotides align to TRBD1. Germline CDR1 is SGHNT and CDR2 is YYREEE (reference sequence). V was pared by 4 bases and J by 0 bases, with 3 bases of the junction left unmatched. The CDR3 length is 14 residues. The CDR3 here is CASSPGQVSYEQYF. The CDR3 nucleotides read TGTGCCAGCAGCCCGGGACAGGTCTCCTACGAGCAGTACTTC.

The CDR3 DNA reads as TGTGCCACCAGCAGAGTAGGTTCGGGTCGGGAAAAACTGTTTTTT. Protein: CATSRVGSGREKLFF. The chain recombines TRBV15 with TRBJ1-4, with unresolved D. Trimming took 1 base from V and 8 from J, leaving 14 bases between them. Germline V gives CDR1 LNHNV, CDR2 YYDKDF (reference sequence). This CDR3 comprises 15 residues.